This TCR beta chain was documented in a study of technical replicates of blood from a few donors. Germline V gene lookup returns CDR1 MNHNS and CDR2 SASEGT. V gave up 8 bases and J gave up 0 bases; unmatched junction bases: 1. The CDR3 has 14 amino acids. TCRdb's table, derived via immunoSEQ multiplex PCR, lists solely in-frame clones and lacks some. The sample includes approximately 80,000 clones, 95% to 98% of them seen just once. This clone was seen a single time. This receptor was obtained from a human donor in good health. The V and J genes are TRBV6-1 and TRBJ1-3; TRBD1 matches 10 bases. The sample taken for sequencing was T cells isolated from PBMCs. As DNA, the CDR3 is TGTGCCAGCTGGGACAGGGGCTCTGGAAACACCATATATTTT. This translates into CASWDRGSGNTIYF.